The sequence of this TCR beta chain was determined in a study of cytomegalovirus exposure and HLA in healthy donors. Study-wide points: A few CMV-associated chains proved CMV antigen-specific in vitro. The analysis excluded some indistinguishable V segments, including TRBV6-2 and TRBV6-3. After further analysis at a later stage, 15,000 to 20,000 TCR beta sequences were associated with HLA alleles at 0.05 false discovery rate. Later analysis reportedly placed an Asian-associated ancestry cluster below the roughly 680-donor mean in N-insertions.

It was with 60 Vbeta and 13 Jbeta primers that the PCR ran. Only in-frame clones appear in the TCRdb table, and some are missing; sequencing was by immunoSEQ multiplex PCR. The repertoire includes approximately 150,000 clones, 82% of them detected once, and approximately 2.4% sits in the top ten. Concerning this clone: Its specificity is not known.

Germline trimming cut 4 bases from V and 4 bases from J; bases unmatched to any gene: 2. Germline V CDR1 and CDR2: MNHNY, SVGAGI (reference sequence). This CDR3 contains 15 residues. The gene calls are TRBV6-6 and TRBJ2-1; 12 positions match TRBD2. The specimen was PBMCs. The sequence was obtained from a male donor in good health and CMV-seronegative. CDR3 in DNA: TGTGCCAGCAGTTCGACTAGCGGGAGATACAATGAGCAGTTCTTC. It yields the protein CASSSTSGRYNEQFF.